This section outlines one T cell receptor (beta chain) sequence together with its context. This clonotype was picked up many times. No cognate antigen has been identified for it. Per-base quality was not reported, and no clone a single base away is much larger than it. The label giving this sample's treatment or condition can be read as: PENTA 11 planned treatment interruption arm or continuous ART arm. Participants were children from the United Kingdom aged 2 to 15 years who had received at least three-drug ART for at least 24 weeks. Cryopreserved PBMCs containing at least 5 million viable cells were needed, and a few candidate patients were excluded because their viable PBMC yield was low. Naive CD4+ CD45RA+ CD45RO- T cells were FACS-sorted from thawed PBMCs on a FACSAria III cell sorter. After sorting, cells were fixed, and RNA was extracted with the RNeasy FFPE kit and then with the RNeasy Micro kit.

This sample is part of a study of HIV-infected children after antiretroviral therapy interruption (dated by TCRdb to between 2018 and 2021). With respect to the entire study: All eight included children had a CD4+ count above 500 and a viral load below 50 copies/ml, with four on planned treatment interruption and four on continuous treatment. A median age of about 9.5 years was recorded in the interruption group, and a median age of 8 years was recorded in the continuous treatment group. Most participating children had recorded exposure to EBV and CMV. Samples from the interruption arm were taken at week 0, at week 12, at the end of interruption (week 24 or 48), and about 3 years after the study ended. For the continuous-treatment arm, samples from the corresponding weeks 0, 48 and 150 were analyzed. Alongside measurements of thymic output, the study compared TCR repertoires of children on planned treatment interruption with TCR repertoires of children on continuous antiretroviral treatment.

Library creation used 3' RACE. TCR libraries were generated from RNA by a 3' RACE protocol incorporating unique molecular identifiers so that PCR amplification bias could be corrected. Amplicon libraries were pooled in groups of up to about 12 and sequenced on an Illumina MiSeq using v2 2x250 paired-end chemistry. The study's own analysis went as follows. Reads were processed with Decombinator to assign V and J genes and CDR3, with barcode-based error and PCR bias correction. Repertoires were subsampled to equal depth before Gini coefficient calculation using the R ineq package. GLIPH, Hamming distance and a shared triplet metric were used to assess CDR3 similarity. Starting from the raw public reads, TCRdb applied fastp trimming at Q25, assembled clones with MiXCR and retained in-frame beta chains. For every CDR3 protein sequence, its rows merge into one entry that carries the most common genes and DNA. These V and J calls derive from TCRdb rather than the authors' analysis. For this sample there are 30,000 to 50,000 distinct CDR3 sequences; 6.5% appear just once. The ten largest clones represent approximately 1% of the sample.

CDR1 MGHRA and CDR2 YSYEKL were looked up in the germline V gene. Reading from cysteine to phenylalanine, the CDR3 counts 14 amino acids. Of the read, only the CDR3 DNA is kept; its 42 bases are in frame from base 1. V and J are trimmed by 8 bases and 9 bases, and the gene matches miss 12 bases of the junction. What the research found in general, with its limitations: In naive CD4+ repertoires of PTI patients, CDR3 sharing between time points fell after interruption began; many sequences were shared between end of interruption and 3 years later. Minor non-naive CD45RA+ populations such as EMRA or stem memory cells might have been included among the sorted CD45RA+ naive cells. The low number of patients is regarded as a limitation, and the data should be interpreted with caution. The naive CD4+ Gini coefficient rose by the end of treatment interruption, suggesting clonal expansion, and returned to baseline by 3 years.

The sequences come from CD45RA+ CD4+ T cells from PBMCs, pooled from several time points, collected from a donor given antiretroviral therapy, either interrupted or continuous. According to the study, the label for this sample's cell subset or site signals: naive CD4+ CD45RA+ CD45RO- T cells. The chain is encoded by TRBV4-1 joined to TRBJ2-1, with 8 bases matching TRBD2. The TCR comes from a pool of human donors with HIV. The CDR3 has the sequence CASGTRAGEVEQFF. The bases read TGCGCCAGCGGCACGAGAGCGGGAGAGGTTGAGCAGTTCTTC.